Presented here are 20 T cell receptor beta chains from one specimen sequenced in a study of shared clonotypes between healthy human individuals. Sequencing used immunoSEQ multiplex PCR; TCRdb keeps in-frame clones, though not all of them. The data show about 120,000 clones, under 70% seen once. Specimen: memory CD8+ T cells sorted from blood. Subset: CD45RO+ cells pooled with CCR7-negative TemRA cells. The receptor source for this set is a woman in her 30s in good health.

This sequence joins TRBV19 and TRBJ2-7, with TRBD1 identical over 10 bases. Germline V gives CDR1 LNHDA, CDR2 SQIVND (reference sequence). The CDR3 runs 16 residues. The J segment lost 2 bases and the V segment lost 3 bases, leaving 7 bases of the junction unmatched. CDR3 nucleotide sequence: TGTGCCAGTAGTATCGGGGGTGGGACAGGGGCCTACGAGCAGTACTTC. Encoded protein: CASSIGGGTGAYEQYF.

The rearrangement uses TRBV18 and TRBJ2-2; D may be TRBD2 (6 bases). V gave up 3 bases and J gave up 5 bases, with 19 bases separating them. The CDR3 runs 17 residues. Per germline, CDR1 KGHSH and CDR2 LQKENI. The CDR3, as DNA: TGTGCCAGCTCACCGTCGTCTGCCCTAGCGATGACCGGGGAGCTGTTTTTT. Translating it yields CASSPSSALAMTGELFF. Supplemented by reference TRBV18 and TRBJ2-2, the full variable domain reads NAGVMQNPRHLVRRRGQEARLRCSPMKGHSHVYWYRQLPEEGLKFMVYLQKENIIDESGMPKERFSAEFPKEGPSILRIQQVVRGDSAAYFCASSPSSALAMTGELFFGEGSRLTVL.

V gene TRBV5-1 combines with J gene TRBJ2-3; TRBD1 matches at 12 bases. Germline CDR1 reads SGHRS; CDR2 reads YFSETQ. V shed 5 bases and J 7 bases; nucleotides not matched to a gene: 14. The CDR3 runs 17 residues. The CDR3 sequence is CASRSVFRGQGANTQYF. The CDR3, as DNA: TGCGCCAGCAGATCGGTCTTCCGGGGACAGGGGGCGAATACGCAGTATTTT.

CDR3 region: CASSQSPGLRPYEQYF. CDR3 in DNA: TGCGCCAGCAGCCAAAGCCCGGGACTCCGACCCTACGAGCAGTACTTC. The chain recombines TRBV4-1 with TRBJ2-7; a weak D match, TRBD2 (6 bases). Germline CDR1 and CDR2: MGHRA and YSYEKL. Trimming cost V 2 bases and J 2 bases, with 16 bases left between them. The CDR3 is 16 residues long.

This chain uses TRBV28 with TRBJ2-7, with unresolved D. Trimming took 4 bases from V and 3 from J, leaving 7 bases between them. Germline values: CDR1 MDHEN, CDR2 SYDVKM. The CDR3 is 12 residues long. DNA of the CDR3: TGTGCCAGCAGTTCCCTTCTCTACGAGCAGTACTTC. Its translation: CASSSLLYEQYF.

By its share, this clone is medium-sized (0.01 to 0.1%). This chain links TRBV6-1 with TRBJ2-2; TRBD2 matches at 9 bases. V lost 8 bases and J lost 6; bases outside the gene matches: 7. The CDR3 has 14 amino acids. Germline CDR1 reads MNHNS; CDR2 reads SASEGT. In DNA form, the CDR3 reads TGTGCCAGCGCTAGCGGGACTGGGGCCGGGGAGCTGTTTTTT. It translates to CASASGTGAGELFF.

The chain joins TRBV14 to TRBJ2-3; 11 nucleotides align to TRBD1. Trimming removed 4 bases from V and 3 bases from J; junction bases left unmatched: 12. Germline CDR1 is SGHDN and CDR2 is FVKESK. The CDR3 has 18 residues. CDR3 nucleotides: TGTGCCAGCAGCCCTACAGGACAGGGGGCATTTGTTACAGATACGCAGTATTTT. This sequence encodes CASSPTGQGAFVTDTQYF.

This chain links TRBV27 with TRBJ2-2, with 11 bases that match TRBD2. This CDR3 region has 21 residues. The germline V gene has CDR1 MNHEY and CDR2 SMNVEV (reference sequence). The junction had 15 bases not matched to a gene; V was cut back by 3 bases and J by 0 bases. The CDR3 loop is CASSFIFPGLAVLSNTGELFF. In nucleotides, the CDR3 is TGTGCCAGCAGTTTTATCTTTCCGGGACTAGCGGTTTTATCGAACACCGGGGAGCTGTTTTTT.

The CDR3 spells CASSLSRFRSYEQYF. DNA for the CDR3: TGTGCCAGCAGTTTAAGCCGCTTCCGCTCCTACGAGCAGTACTTC. V usage is TRBV27 and J usage is TRBJ2-7; D not certain. Trimming left V 2 bases short and J 0 bases short, with 11 bases between. The CDR3 is made up of 15 amino acids. From germline, CDR1 is MNHEY and CDR2 SMNVEV (reference sequence).

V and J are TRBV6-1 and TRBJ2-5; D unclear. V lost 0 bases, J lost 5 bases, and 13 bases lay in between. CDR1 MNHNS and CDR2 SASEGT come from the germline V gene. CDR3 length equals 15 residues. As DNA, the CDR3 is TGTGCCAGCAGTGAAGCGATAGGCGCTATGGAGACCCAGTACTTC. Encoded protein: CASSEAIGAMETQYF.

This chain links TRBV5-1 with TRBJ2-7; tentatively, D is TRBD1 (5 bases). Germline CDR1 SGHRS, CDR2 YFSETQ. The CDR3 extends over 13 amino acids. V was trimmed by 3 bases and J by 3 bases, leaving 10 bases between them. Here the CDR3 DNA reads TGCGCCAGCAGCTGGGGCAGTTTCTACGAGCAGTACTTC. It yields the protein CASSWGSFYEQYF.

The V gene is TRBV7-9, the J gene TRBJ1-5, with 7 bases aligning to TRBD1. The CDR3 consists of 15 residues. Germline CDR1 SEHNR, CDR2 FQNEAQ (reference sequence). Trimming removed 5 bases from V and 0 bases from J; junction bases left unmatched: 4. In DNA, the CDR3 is TGTGCCAGCAGCAAGGGGGCCAATAGCAATCAGCCCCAGCATTTT. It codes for CASSKGANSNQPQHF.

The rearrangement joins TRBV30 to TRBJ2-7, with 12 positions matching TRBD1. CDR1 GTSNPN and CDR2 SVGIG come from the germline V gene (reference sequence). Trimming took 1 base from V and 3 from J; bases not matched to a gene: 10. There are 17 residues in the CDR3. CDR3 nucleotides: TGTGCCTGGAGTGCCCGGGGACAGGGGGCGCGGCTCTACGAGCAGTACTTC. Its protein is CAWSARGQGARLYEQYF.

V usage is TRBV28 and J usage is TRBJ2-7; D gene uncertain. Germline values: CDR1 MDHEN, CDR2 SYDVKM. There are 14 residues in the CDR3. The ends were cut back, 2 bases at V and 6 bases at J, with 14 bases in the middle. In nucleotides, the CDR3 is TGTGCCAGCAGTTTACTAATCGGTTCCAGCGAGCAGTACTTC. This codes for CASSLLIGSSEQYF.

CDR3 sequence reads: CASSSDEPLGEQFF. The DNA of the CDR3 is TGTGCCAGCAGCTCGGACGAGCCCCTAGGTGAGCAGTTCTTC. This chain uses TRBV7-8 with TRBJ2-1; D is unclear. V lost 4 bases, J lost 9 bases, and 16 bases lay in between. This CDR3 region has 14 residues. Per germline, CDR1 SGHVS and CDR2 FQNEAQ. Full variable domain (remainder filled in from reference TRBV7-8 and TRBJ2-1): GAGVSQSPRYKVAKRGQDVALRCDPISGHVSLFWYQQALGQGPEFLTYFQNEAQLDKSGLPSDRFFAERPEGSVSTLKIQRTQQEDSAVYLCASSSDEPLGEQFFGPGTRLTVL.

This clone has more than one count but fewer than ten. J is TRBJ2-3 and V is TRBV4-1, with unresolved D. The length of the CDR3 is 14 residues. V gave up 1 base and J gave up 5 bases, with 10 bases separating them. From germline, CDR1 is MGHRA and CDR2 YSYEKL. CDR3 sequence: CASSQVRRIDTQYF. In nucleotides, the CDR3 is TGCGCCAGCAGCCAAGTGCGTAGGATAGATACGCAGTATTTT.

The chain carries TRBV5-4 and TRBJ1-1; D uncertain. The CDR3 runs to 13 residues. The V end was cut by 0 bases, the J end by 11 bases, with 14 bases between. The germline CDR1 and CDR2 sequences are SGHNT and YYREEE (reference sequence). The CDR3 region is CASSLEAQEEAFF. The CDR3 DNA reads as TGTGCCAGCAGCTTGGAGGCGCAGGAGGAGGCTTTCTTT.

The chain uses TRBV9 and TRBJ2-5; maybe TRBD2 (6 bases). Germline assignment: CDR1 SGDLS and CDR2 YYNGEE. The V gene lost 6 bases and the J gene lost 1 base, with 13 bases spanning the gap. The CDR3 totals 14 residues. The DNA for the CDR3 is TGTGCCAGCACCTTCGGGGGAAGCCAAGAGACCCAGTACTTC. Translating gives CASTFGGSQETQYF.

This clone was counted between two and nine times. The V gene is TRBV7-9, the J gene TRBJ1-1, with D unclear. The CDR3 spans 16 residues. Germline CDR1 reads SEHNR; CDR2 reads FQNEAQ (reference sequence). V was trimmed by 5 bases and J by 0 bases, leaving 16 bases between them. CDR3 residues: CASSLLQRGLNTEAFF. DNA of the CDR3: TGTGCCAGCAGCCTCCTCCAACGTGGTTTGAACACTGAAGCTTTCTTT.

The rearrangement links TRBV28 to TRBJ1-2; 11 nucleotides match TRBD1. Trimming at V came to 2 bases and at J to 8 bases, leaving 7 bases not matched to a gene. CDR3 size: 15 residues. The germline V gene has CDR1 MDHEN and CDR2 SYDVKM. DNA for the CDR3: TGTGCCAGCAGTTTAAAGGGACAGGGGGAGCGCGGCTACACCTTC. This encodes CASSLKGQGERGYTF.